One and the same sample provided the 28 T cell receptor beta chains below, sequenced in a study of blood T cell repertoires in COVID-19. Some clones are missing from TCRdb's copy, which holds only in-frame ones; the method was immunoSEQ multiplex PCR. The table shows under 250,000 clones, with 80% to 90% occurring only once. Sequences were obtained from peripheral blood. The receptor set was obtained from a woman in her 50s with acute or convalescent COVID-19.

This chain joins TRBV6-5 and TRBJ1-4, with D perhaps matching TRBD1 (5 bases). V was shortened by 2 bases and J by 12 bases, with 13 bases between the two germline ends. CDR3 size: 13 residues. The V gene's germline CDR1 is MNHEY and CDR2 SVGAGI. CDR3 in DNA: TGTGCCAGCAGTTACGGTCAGGGTTTCGAACTGTTTTTT. Amino acids: CASSYGQGFELFF.

The chain combines TRBV27 with TRBJ1-5; weak D call: TRBD1 (5 bases). Per the germline V gene, CDR1 is MNHEY and CDR2 is SMNVEV (reference sequence). This CDR3 comprises 18 residues. Trimming shortened V by 5 bases and J by 6 bases, and 26 bases separated the two germline ends. The CDR3 region is CASSPVGGLAISSQPQHF. CDR3 DNA sequence: TGTGCCAGCAGTCCCGTTGGGGGGTTAGCAATAAGTAGTCAGCCCCAGCATTTT.

About this clone itself: Other DNA sequences within the sample encode an identical CDR3. This sequence joins TRBV7-2 and TRBJ2-7, with TRBD2 identical over 8 bases. The CDR3 length is 14 residues. With 3 bases clipped from V and 2 bases from J, the junction kept 3 bases outside the gene matches. CDR1 is SGHTA, CDR2 FQGNSA, per germline. The CDR3 DNA follows: TGTGCCAGCAGCTTGGTGGGACTAGCCTACGAGCAGTACTTC. Translated, it gives CASSLVGLAYEQYF.

The J gene is TRBJ2-1, the V gene TRBV28, with D hard to call. This CDR3 contains 15 residues. V gave up 8 bases and J gave up 5 bases, with 19 bases separating them. Looked up from germline, CDR1 is MDHEN and CDR2 is SYDVKM. CDR3: CASSNLRSIDNEQFF. In DNA, the CDR3 is TGTGCCAGCTCTAACCTTAGGAGTATAGACAATGAGCAGTTCTTC.

The rearrangement joins TRBV19 to TRBJ2-7; 8 bases fit TRBD2. This CDR3 contains 15 residues. With V trimmed by 1 base and J by 6 bases, 8 bases remained unmatched. Germline V gives CDR1 LNHDA, CDR2 SQIVND (reference sequence). In DNA form, the CDR3 reads TGTGCCAGTAGTATAGCTTTGCGGGAGGCCTCCGAGCAGTACTTC. It is translated as CASSIALREASEQYF.

The chain employs TRBV12-3 or TRBV12-4 and TRBJ2-7; D uncertain. V lost 6 bases and J lost 6, with 12 bases in between. The CDR3 is 12 amino acids. CDR3 sequence: CASSPPSGEQYF. The CDR3 bases are TGTGCCAGCAGCCCCCCTAGTGGCGAGCAGTACTTC.

There are a few counts of this clone. The rearrangement joins TRBV20-1 to TRBJ1-2; tentatively, D is TRBD1 (6 bases). CDR1 is DFQATT and CDR2 is SNEGSKA in the germline V gene (reference sequence). V dropped 3 bases and J dropped 10 bases, with 18 bases sitting between them. The CDR3 is 13 residues long. CDR3: CSASKGVSGNYTF. CDR3 coding DNA: TGCAGTGCTAGTAAGGGGGTTTCAGGGAACTACACCTTC.

This clone was recorded only once. The chain combines TRBV10-3 with TRBJ2-1; possible D gene TRBD2, 5 bases. Looked up from germline, CDR1 is ENHRY and CDR2 is SYGVKD. CDR3 length: 11 residues. V lost 2 bases and J lost 9, with 5 bases in between. DNA of the CDR3: TGTGCCATCAGTGAGGAGGGTGAGCAGTTCTTC. Translation: CAISEEGEQFF.

This clone was detected once. J is TRBJ1-1 and V is TRBV19, with D possibly matching TRBD1 (5 bases). The CDR3 covers 15 residues. Germline values: CDR1 LNHDA, CDR2 SQIVND (reference sequence). Trimming pared 3 bases from V and 0 bases from J, leaving 11 bases between. The CDR3 coding sequence is TGTGCCAGTAGTATGCAGGGATACATGAACACTGAAGCTTTCTTT. Translated: CASSMQGYMNTEAFF. The whole variable domain, remainder taken from reference TRBV19 and TRBJ1-1, is DGGITQSPKYLFRKEGQNVTLSCEQNLNHDAMYWYRQDPGQGLRLIYYSQIVNDFQKGDIAEGYSVSREKKESFPLTVTSAQKNPTAFYLCASSMQGYMNTEAFFGQGTRLTVV.

The chain carries TRBV28 and TRBJ1-6; 12 nucleotides align to TRBD1. The CDR3 is 16 residues long. The junction had 3 bases not matched to a gene; V was cut back by 2 bases and J by 7 bases. Germline V gene sequence: CDR1 MDHEN, CDR2 SYDVKM. DNA of the CDR3: TGTGCCAGCAGTTTAGGGACAGGGGGCGGAAATTCACCCCTCCACTTT. It specifies CASSLGTGGGNSPLHF.

The chain carries TRBV6-2 or TRBV6-3 and TRBJ1-1; D is possibly TRBD1 (6 bases). V lost 4 bases, J lost 11 bases, and 14 bases lay in between. The germline gives CDR1 MNHEY, CDR2 SVGEGT. This CDR3 contains 12 residues. The CDR3 is CASSSRDMDAFF. The CDR3, as DNA: TGTGCCAGCAGTTCCCGGGACATGGATGCTTTCTTT.

This chain's CDR3 is CASSSQGGAGNTIYF. DNA for the CDR3: TGCGCCAGCAGCTCCCAGGGGGGCGCCGGCAACACCATATATTTT. This chain uses TRBV5-1 with TRBJ1-3; 7 bases match TRBD1. Looked up from germline, CDR1 is SGHRS and CDR2 is YFSETQ. V trimming: 3 bases; J trimming: 7 bases; junction bases outside the gene matches: 10. The CDR3 length is 15 residues.

On this clone: Being one base from a much bigger clone, this may be a read error. Other DNA sequences from this sample encode an identical CDR3 as well. This chain uses TRBV27 with TRBJ1-5, with D possibly being TRBD1 (5 bases). The CDR3 runs to 15 residues. Germline assignment: CDR1 MNHEY and CDR2 SMNVEV (reference sequence). Trimming took 5 bases from V and 0 from J, leaving 11 bases between them. The CDR3 nucleotides read TGTGCCAGCAGTGACACGGGGGGTAGCAATCAGCCCCAGCATTTT. Protein sequence: CASSDTGGSNQPQHF.

This clone appeared a single time. The rearrangement joins TRBV11-2 to TRBJ2-5; TRBD2 aligns across 8 bases. This CDR3 has 15 amino acids. The germline gives CDR1 SGHAT, CDR2 FQNNGV. V shed 2 bases, J shed 2 bases, and the junction held 4 bases outside the gene matches. The CDR3 DNA reads as TGTGCCAGCAGCTTACTAGCGGGCAGACAAGAGACCCAGTACTTC. This gives the protein CASSLLAGRQETQYF. The full variable domain, its missing parts supplied by reference TRBV11-2 and TRBJ2-5, is EAGVAQSPRYKIIEKRQSVAFWCNPISGHATLYWYQQILGQGPKLLIQFQNNGVVDDSQLPKDRFSAERLKGVDSTLKIQPAKLEDSAVYLCASSLLAGRQETQYFGPGTRLLVL.

Of note for this clone: Other nucleotide sequences from this sample produce the same CDR3. J is TRBJ2-2 and V is TRBV20-1, with unresolved D. Looked up from germline, CDR1 is DFQATT and CDR2 is SNEGSKA (reference sequence). CDR3 length: 11 residues. Trimming pared 6 bases from V and 5 bases from J, leaving 7 bases between. CDR3 loop: CSAPRTGELFF. The CDR3 DNA reads TGCAGTGCCCCGCGGACCGGGGAGCTGTTTTTT.

The chain joins TRBV19 to TRBJ2-6; 9 bases line up with TRBD2. Germline V gene sequence: CDR1 LNHDA, CDR2 SQIVND (reference sequence). The V and J ends lost 9 bases and 4 bases, in that order; junction bases with no gene match: 16. The CDR3 extends over 18 amino acids. The CDR3 DNA sequence: TGTGCCAGCTTACTCTCATCCGCGGGAGGGCCGGGGGCCAACGTCCTGACTTTC. Translation: CASLLSSAGGPGANVLTF. Drawing the rest from reference TRBV19 and TRBJ2-6, the complete variable domain is DGGITQSPKYLFRKEGQNVTLSCEQNLNHDAMYWYRQDPGQGLRLIYYSQIVNDFQKGDIAEGYSVSREKKESFPLTVTSAQKNPTAFYLCASLLSSAGGPGANVLTFGAGSRLTVL.

This clone showed up just a few times. The chain links TRBV25-1 to TRBJ1-2; 9 nucleotides align to TRBD1. Trimming at V came to 3 bases and at J to 2 bases, leaving 7 bases not matched to a gene. Germline V gives CDR1 MGHDK, CDR2 SYGVNS. The CDR3 spans 16 residues. CDR3 in amino acids: CASSDNSGTGNYGYTF. In DNA, the CDR3 is TGTGCCAGCAGTGACAATTCCGGGACAGGGAACTATGGCTACACCTTC.

This chain joins TRBV5-1 and TRBJ2-3; 11 nucleotides align to TRBD1. This CDR3 is built from 14 residues. From germline, CDR1 is SGHRS and CDR2 YFSETQ. The junction had 2 bases not matched to a gene; V was cut back by 3 bases and J by 5 bases. CDR3 sequence reads: CASSWGQGGDTQYF. CDR3 DNA sequence: TGCGCCAGCAGCTGGGGACAGGGGGGAGATACGCAGTATTTT.

The chain links TRBV28 to TRBJ1-2, with TRBD1 matching over 10 bases. Germline V lookup: CDR1 MDHEN, CDR2 SYDVKM. This CDR3 comprises 14 residues. The ends lost 5 bases at V and 1 base at J; junction bases unmatched: 1. CDR3: CASSGTGVNYGYTF. CDR3 DNA sequence: TGTGCCAGCAGTGGGACAGGGGTTAACTATGGCTACACCTTC.

V and J are TRBV11-1 and TRBJ2-2; D gene unclear. Deletions cut 5 bases from V and 0 bases from J, with 10 bases between. Germline loops: CDR1 SGHAT, CDR2 FQDESV (reference sequence). The CDR3 covers 15 residues. CDR3: CASSHRSSNTGELFF. The CDR3 DNA follows: TGTGCCAGCAGCCACCGAAGCTCGAACACCGGGGAGCTGTTTTTT.

The genes are TRBV15 and TRBJ2-7; 8 nucleotides align to TRBD1. The CDR3 totals 16 residues. V trimming: 6 bases; J trimming: 7 bases; junction bases outside the gene matches: 17. CDR1 is LNHNV and CDR2 is YYDKDF in the germline V gene (reference sequence). The CDR3 DNA reads as TGTGCCACCAGAGCTCGTAGGGGGCAGGGGGCGAGGGAGCAGTACTTC. Translating it yields CATRARRGQGAREQYF.

This clone was observed a few times. V gene TRBV28 combines with J gene TRBJ1-5; TRBD1 aligns across 8 bases. V trimming: 6 bases; J trimming: 3 bases; junction bases outside the gene matches: 10. The CDR3 is 16 residues long. From germline, CDR1 is MDHEN and CDR2 SYDVKM. The CDR3: CASRPSGTGDNQPQHF. CDR3 DNA: TGTGCCAGCAGACCCTCCGGGACAGGTGACAATCAGCCCCAGCATTTT.

The chain has TRBV18 and TRBJ1-1, with D perhaps matching TRBD1 (6 bases). Looked up from germline, CDR1 is KGHSH and CDR2 is LQKENI. The CDR3 has 14 amino acids. V lost 6 bases and J 5 bases, leaving 16 bases between the germline ends. The CDR3: CASSTTKGGTEAFF. The CDR3 DNA follows: TGTGCCAGCTCTACGACAAAGGGGGGGACTGAAGCTTTCTTT.

The rearrangement joins TRBV18 to TRBJ1-2, with a tentative D call TRBD1 (5 bases). Germline loops: CDR1 KGHSH, CDR2 LQKENI. The CDR3 has 16 amino acids. V was shortened by 0 bases and J by 8 bases, with 19 bases between the two germline ends. The CDR3 here is CASSPPSSRVRAGYTF. The CDR3 nucleotides are TGTGCCAGCTCACCACCATCGTCACGGGTCAGGGCCGGCTACACCTTC. Filled out from reference TRBV18 and TRBJ1-2, the complete variable domain reads NAGVMQNPRHLVRRRGQEARLRCSPMKGHSHVYWYRQLPEEGLKFMVYLQKENIIDESGMPKERFSAEFPKEGPSILRIQQVVRGDSAAYFCASSPPSSRVRAGYTFGSGTRLTVV.

V is TRBV24-1 and J is TRBJ2-1; D is perhaps TRBD2 (6 bases). Trimming shortened V by 1 base and J by 6 bases, and 9 bases separated the two germline ends. This CDR3 is built from 14 residues. The germline V gene encodes CDR1 KGHDR and CDR2 SFDVKD. The DNA for the CDR3 is TGTGCCACCAGTGATTTTATCGGGGGCAATGAGCAGTTCTTC. It specifies CATSDFIGGNEQFF.

V usage is TRBV7-3 and J usage is TRBJ2-1; TRBD2 matches 11 bases. Germline CDR1 SGHTA, CDR2 FQGTGA. V lost 1 base and J lost 5; bases outside the gene matches: 1. The CDR3 covers 15 residues. The CDR3 DNA reads TGTGCCAGCAGCTTAATAGCGGGAGGGAACAATGAGCAGTTCTTC. This gives the protein CASSLIAGGNNEQFF.

The V call is TRBV28, the J call TRBJ1-1; the D is unclear. This CDR3 comprises 15 residues. The germline V gene has CDR1 MDHEN and CDR2 SYDVKM. V lost 6 bases, J lost 0 bases, and 14 bases lay in between. The CDR3 protein is CASRVADTMNTEAFF. The CDR3 region has the DNA TGTGCCAGCAGAGTGGCCGATACTATGAACACTGAAGCTTTCTTT.

This clone was seen a handful of times. The gene calls are TRBV3-1 (or the pseudogene TRBV3-2) and TRBJ2-2; tentative D call: TRBD2 (6 bases). CDR1 is LGHDT and CDR2 is YNNKEL in the germline V gene (reference sequence). This CDR3 contains 13 residues. Trimming pared 4 bases from V and 3 bases from J, leaving 6 bases between. The CDR3 sequence is CASSRGDTGELFF. CDR3 DNA sequence: TGTGCCAGCAGCCGGGGGGACACCGGGGAGCTGTTTTTT.